Listed below are T cell receptor beta chains from one sample, sequenced in a study of T cells in Graves' hyperthyroidism and ophthalmopathy. TCRdb re-called the multiplex PCR reads with MiXCR, one entry per CDR3 protein. Of about 350,000 distinct CDR3 sequences in the sample, 19% were seen once. The source material was blood. These TCRs come from a woman between 18 and 29 years old with Graves' hyperthyroidism. CDR3s include the opening cysteine and the closing phenylalanine or tryptophan. D genes are given only for firm matches. Clone size is shown for a subset of rows, as once, few, many or a class of expanded clone.

j_gene,v_gene,d_gene,abundance,CDR3nt,CDR3aa
TRBJ1-5,TRBV11-2,NA,NA,TGTGCCAGCAGCTTAGGAACAGGTATGCAGCCCCAGCATTTT,CASSLGTGMQPQHF
TRBJ1-1,TRBV5-1,NA,many,TGCGCCAGCAGCCCCCGGGACCGAACTGAAGCTTTCTTT,CASSPRDRTEAFF
TRBJ1-1,TRBV24-1,NA,many,TGTGCCACCAGTGATTCCAGTGGAGGGACTGAAGCTTTCTTT,CATSDSSGGTEAFF
TRBJ2-7,TRBV10-1,TRBD1,many,TGCGCCAGCAGTAAGACAGGGGATTTCTACGAGCAGTACTTC,CASSKTGDFYEQYF
TRBJ2-5,TRBV7-3,NA,few,TGTGCCAGCAGCTTAAGCGGGGTTGGGGCAGAGACCCAGTACTTC,CASSLSGVGAETQYF
TRBJ1-5,TRBV20-1,NA,NA,TGCAGTGCCCCCGGCAGGGGATCAGGCAATCAGCCCCAGCATTTT,CSAPGRGSGNQPQHF
TRBJ2-7,TRBV7-2,NA,once,TGTGCCAGCAGCTTAGTCGATACGGGCTACGAGCAGTACTTC,CASSLVDTGYEQYF
TRBJ2-7,TRBV28,TRBD1,many,TGTGCCAGCAGTTGGAATCCGGGACAGGAAGCCTACGAGCAGTACTTC,CASSWNPGQEAYEQYF
TRBJ2-7,TRBV20-1,NA,many,TGCAGTGCTAGAGCCCAGTCCGACTACGAGCAGTACTTC,CSARAQSDYEQYF
TRBJ2-7,TRBV6-1,NA,NA,TGTGCCAGCACCACGGGGGACGGGGGCTACGAGCAGTACTTC,CASTTGDGGYEQYF
TRBJ1-1,TRBV4-1,NA,NA,TGCGCCAGCAGCCAACAGGGAAGGGGGACTGAAGCTTTCTTT,CASSQQGRGTEAFF
TRBJ1-1,TRBV5-1,TRBD1,many,TGCGCCAGCAGCGGGGACAGTAACACTGAAGCTTTCTTT,CASSGDSNTEAFF
TRBJ2-4,TRBV12-3/TRBV12-4,NA,many,TGTGCCAGCGTGGACGGGTGGGAGGCCAAAAACATTCAGTACTTC,CASVDGWEAKNIQYF
TRBJ1-2,TRBV6-1,NA,many,TGTGCCAGCAGTCGAGACAGGAACTATGGCTACACCTTC,CASSRDRNYGYTF
TRBJ2-5,TRBV20-1,NA,many,TGCAGTGCTAGAGATATTAGATTGGGCTACCAAGAGACCCAGTACTTC,CSARDIRLGYQETQYF
TRBJ1-1,TRBV5-1,NA,NA,TGCGCCAGCAGCTTGGTGTTGGGGGGCGGATCAAACACTGAAGCTTTCTTT,CASSLVLGGGSNTEAFF
TRBJ1-5,TRBV15,TRBD1,many,TGTGCCACCAGTCTGACAGGGTATCAGCCCCAGCATTTT,CATSLTGYQPQHF
TRBJ1-4,TRBV12-3/TRBV12-4,NA,many,TGTGCCAGCAGTTTCTGGACGGGGACAACTAATGAAAAACTGTTTTTT,CASSFWTGTTNEKLFF
TRBJ1-6,TRBV28,NA,NA,TGTGCCAGCAATGGGGGATGGGTAAGAGGCATTTCACCCCTCCACTTT,CASNGGWVRGISPLHF
TRBJ2-7,TRBV29-1,TRBD2,NA,TGCAGCGTTGAATACGGCGTAGCGGGGGGCGAGCAGTACTTC,CSVEYGVAGGEQYF
TRBJ1-5,TRBV20-1,NA,many,TGCAGTGCTAGAGATATAGGGGGAAGAGAAAGCAATCAGCCCCAGCATTTT,CSARDIGGRESNQPQHF
TRBJ1-2,TRBV6-1,NA,many,TGTGCCAGCAACGTCAGAGAAGGAGGCTACACCTTC,CASNVREGGYTF
TRBJ2-5,TRBV12-3/TRBV12-4,NA,few,TGTGCCAACACCGACTCGGGGCAAGAGACCCAGTACTTC,CANTDSGQETQYF
TRBJ1-1,TRBV28,NA,many,TGTGCCACCGTGTCATGGATGGGCACTGAAGCTTTCTTT,CATVSWMGTEAFF
TRBJ1-5,TRBV6-2/TRBV6-3,TRBD1,NA,TGTGCCAGCAGTTCCTTCCTGACAGGGATTAGCAATCAGCCCCAGCATTTT,CASSSFLTGISNQPQHF
TRBJ1-1,TRBV6-1,TRBD1,many,TGTGCCAGCAGGGGAACGGGACAGGAAAACACTGAAGCTTTCTTT,CASRGTGQENTEAFF
TRBJ2-5,TRBV20-1,TRBD2,many,TGCAGTGCTAGAGATCCCACCTTTGGGACTAGTTCAAAAGAGACCCAGTACTTC,CSARDPTFGTSSKETQYF